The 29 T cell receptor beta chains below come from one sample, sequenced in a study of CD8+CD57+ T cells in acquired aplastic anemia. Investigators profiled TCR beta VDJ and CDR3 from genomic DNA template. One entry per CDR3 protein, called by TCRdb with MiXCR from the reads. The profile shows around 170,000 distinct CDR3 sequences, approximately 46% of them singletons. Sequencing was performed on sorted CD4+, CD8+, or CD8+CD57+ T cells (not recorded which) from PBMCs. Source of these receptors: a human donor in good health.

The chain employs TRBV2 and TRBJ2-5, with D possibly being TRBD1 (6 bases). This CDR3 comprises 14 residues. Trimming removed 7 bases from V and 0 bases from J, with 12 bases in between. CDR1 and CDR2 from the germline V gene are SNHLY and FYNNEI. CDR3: CASTLDSNQETQYF. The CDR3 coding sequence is TGTGCCAGCACCTTGGACAGTAACCAAGAGACCCAGTACTTC.

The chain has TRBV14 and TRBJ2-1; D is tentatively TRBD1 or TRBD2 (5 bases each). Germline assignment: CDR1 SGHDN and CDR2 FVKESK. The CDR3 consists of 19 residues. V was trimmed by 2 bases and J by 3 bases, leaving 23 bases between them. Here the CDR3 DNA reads TGTGCCAGCAGCCAAAATAGGCCGGGACGTAAGACCTTCTACAATGAGCAGTTCTTC. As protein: CASSQNRPGRKTFYNEQFF.

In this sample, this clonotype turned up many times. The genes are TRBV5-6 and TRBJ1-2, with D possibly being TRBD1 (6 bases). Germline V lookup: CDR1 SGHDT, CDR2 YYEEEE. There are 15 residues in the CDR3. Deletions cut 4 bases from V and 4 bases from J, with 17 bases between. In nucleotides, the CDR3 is TGTGCCAGCAGCCTCCGGGGGGGGCGAGGCTATGGCTACACCTTC. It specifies CASSLRGGRGYGYTF.

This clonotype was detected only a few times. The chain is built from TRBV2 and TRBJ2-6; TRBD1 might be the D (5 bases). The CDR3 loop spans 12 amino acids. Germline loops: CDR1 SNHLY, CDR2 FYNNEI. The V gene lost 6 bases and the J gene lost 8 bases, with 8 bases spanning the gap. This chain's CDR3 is CASRGQTNVLTF. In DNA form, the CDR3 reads TGTGCCAGCAGGGGGCAGACCAACGTCCTGACTTTC. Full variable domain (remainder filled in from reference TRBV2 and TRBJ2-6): EPEVTQTPSHQVTQMGQEVILRCVPISNHLYFYWYRQILGQKVEFLVSFYNNEISEKSEIFDDQFSVERPDGSNFTLKIRSTKLEDSAMYFCASRGQTNVLTFGAGSRLTVL.

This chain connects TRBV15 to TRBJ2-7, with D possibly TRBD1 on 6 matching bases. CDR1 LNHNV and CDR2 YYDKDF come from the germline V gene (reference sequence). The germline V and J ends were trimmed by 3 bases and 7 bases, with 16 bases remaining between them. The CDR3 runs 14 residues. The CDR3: CATSSHDRLREQYF. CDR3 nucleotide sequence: TGTGCCACCAGCAGTCACGACAGGCTACGGGAGCAGTACTTC.

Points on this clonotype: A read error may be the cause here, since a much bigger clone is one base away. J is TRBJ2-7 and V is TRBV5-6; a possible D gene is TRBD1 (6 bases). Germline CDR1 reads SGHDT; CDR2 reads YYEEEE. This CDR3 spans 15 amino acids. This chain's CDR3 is CANSPRGRGLYEQYF. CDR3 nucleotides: TGTGCCAACAGCCCAAGGGGCAGGGGTCTCTACGAGCAGTACTTC.

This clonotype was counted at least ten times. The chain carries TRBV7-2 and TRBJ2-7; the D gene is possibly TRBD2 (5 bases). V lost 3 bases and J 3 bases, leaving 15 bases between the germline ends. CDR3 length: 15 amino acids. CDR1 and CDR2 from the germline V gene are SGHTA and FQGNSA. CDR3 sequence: CASSFGVGRVYEQYF. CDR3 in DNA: TGTGCCAGCAGCTTCGGTGTAGGGCGGGTCTACGAGCAGTACTTC.

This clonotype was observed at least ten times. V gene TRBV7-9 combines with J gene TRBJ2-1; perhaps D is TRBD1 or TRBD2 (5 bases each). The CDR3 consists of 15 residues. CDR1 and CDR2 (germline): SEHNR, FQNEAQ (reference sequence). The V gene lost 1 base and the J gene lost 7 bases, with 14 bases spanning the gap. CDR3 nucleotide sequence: TGTGCCAGCAGCTTAGATAGTCAGGGAGTAAATGAGCAGTTCTTC. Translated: CASSLDSQGVNEQFF.

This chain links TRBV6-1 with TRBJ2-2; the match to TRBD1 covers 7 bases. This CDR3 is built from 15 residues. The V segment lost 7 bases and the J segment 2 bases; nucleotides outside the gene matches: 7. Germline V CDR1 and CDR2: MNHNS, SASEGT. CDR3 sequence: CASTLGQANTGELFF. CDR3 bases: TGTGCCAGCACTCTTGGACAGGCAAACACCGGGGAGCTGTTTTTT.

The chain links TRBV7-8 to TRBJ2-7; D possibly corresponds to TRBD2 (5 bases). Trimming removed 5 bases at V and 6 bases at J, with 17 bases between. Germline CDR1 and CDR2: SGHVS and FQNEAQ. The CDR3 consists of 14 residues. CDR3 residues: CASSQTSGPREQYF. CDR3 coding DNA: TGTGCCAGCAGCCAGACGAGCGGACCTCGCGAGCAGTACTTC.

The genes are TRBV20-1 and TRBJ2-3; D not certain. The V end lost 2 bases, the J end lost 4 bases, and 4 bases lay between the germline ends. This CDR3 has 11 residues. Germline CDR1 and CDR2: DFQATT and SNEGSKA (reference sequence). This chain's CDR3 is CSARFSDTQYF. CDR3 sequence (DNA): TGCAGTGCTAGATTTTCAGATACGCAGTATTTT.

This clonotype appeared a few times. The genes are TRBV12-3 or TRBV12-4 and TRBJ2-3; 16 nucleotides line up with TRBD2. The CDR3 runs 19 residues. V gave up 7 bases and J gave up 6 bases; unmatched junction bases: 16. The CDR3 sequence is CASTIPGLAGGPRGDTQYF. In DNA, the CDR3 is TGTGCCAGCACCATACCGGGACTAGCGGGAGGGCCGAGAGGGGATACGCAGTATTTT.

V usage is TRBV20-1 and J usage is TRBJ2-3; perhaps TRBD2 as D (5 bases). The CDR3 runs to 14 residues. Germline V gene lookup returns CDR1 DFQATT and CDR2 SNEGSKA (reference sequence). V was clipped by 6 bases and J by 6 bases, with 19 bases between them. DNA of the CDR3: TGCAGTGCAAGTGAGGGAAACTTAGTTGATACGCAGTATTTT. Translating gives CSASEGNLVDTQYF.

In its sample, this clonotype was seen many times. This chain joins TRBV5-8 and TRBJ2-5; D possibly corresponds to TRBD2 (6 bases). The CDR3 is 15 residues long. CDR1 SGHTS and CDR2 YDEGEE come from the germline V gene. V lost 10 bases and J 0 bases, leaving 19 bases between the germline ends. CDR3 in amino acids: CAGSSRRDYQETQYF. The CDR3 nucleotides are TGTGCCGGGTCCTCACGGCGGGACTACCAAGAGACCCAGTACTTC.

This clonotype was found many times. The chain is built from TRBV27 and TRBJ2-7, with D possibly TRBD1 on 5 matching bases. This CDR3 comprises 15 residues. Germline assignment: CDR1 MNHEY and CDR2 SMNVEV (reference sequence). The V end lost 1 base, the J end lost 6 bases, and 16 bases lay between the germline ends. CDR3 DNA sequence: TGTGCCAGCAGTTTATATTACCAGGGATTGGCCGAGCAGTACTTC. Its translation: CASSLYYQGLAEQYF.

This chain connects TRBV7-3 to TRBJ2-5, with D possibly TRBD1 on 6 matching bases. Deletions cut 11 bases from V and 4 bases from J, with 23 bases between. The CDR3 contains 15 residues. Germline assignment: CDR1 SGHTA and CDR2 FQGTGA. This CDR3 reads CAWSSGTRFGETQYF. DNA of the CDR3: TGTGCCTGGAGTTCGGGGACAAGGTTTGGAGAGACCCAGTACTTC.

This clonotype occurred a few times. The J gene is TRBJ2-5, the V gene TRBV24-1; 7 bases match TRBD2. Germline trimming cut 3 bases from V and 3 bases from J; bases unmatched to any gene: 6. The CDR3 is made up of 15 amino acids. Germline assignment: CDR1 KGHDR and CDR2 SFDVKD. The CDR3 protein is CATSDPPGGKETQYF. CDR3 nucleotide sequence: TGTGCCACCAGTGATCCTCCCGGGGGGAAAGAGACCCAGTACTTC.

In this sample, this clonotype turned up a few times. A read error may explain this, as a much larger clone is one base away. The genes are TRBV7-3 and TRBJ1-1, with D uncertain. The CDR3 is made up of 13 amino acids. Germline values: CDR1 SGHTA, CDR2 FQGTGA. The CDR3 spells CSSTPTENTEAFF. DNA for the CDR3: TGTTCCAGCACCCCGACGGAGAACACTGAAGCTTTCTTT.

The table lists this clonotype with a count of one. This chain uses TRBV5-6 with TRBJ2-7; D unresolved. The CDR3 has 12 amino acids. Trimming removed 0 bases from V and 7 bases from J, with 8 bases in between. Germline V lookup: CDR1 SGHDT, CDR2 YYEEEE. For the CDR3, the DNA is TGTGCCAGCAGCTTGGGAGCCTTGGAGCAGTACTTC. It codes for CASSLGALEQYF.

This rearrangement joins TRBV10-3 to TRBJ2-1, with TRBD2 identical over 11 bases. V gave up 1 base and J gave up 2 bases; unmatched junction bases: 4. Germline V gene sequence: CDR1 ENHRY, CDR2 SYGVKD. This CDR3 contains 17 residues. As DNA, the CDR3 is TGTGCCATCAGTGAGTTAGGGACTAGCGGCCCCTACAATGAGCAGTTCTTC. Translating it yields CAISELGTSGPYNEQFF.

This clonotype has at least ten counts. CDR3 sequence: CASSQPGGGNEKLFF. CDR3 nucleotides: TGTGCCAGCAGCCAGCCAGGGGGTGGTAATGAAAAACTGTTTTTT. The V gene is TRBV4-2, the J gene TRBJ1-4, with TRBD1 identical over 7 bases. The V segment lost 3 bases and the J segment 4 bases; nucleotides outside the gene matches: 5. CDR1 LGHNA and CDR2 YNFKEQ come from the germline V gene. The length of the CDR3 is 15 residues.

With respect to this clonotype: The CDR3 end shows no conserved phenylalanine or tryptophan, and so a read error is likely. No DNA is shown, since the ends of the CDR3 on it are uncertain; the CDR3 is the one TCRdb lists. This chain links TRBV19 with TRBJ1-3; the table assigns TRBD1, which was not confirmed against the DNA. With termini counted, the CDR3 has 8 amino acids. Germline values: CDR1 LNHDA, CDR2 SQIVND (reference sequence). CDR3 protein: CASRGRGS.

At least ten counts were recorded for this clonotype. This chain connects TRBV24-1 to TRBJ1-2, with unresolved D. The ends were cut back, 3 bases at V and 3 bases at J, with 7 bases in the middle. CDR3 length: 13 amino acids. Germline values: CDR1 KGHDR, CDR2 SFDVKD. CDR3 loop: CATSDRLDYGYTF. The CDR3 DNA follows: TGTGCCACCAGTGATCGCCTCGACTATGGCTACACCTTC.

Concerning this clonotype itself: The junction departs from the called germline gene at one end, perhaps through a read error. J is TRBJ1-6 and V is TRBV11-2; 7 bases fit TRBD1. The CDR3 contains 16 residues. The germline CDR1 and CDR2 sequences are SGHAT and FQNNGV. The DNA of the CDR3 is TGTGCCAGCAGCTTAGGCCGGCAGGGGGTTAGCTCACCCCTCTACTTT. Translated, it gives CASSLGRQGVSSPLYF.

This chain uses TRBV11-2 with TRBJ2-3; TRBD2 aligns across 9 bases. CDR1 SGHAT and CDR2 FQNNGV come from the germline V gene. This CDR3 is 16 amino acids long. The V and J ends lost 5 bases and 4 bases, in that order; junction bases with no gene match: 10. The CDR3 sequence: CASSPMRVAGADTQYF. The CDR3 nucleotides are TGTGCCAGCAGCCCCATGCGAGTAGCGGGAGCAGATACGCAGTATTTT.

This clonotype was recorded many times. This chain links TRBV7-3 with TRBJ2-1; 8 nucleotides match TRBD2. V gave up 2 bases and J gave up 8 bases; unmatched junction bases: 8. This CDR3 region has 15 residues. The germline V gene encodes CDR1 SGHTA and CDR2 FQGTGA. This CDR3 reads CASSLRPAGVHEQFF. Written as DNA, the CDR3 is TGTGCCAGCAGCTTACGCCCAGCGGGAGTCCATGAGCAGTTCTTC.

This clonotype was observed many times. The CDR3 sequence is CASSLGQRTTNEKLFF. The CDR3 DNA sequence: TGTGCCAGCAGTCTCGGACAGAGAACAACTAATGAAAAACTGTTTTTT. The rearrangement uses TRBV12-3 or TRBV12-4 and TRBJ1-4; tentative D call: TRBD1 (6 bases). The CDR3 runs to 16 residues. Trimming cost V 5 bases and J 0 bases, with 13 bases left between them.

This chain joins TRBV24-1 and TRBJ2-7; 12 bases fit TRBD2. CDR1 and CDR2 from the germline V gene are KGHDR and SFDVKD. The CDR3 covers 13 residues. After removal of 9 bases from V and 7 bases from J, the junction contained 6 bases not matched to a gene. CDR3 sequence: CATSRLAGEEQYF. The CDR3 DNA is TGTGCCACCTCTCGACTAGCGGGAGAGGAGCAGTACTTC.

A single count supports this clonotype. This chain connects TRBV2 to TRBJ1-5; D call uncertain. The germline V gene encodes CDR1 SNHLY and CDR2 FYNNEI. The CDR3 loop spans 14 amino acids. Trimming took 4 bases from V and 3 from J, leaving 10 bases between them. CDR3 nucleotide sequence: TGTGCCAGCAGTGGTGCAGTCCCCAATCAGCCCCAGCATTTT. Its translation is CASSGAVPNQPQHF.